The 5 T cell receptor beta chains below come from one sample, sequenced in a study of graft-versus-host responses after intestinal transplantation. No antigen has been identified for these receptors. Generated by immunoSEQ multiplex PCR, the TCRdb table keeps only in-frame clones and is missing some. The table has over 45,000 clones, almost 95% seen once. Source: unstimulated CD4+ T cells sorted from spleen or lymph node cells, taken before transplant. All receptors come from a human donor who was the organ donor for an intestinal transplant.

The chain uses TRBV11-2 and TRBJ1-5; D not resolved. Trimming removed 1 base at V and 3 bases at J, with 7 bases between. The length of the CDR3 is 14 residues. Looked up from germline, CDR1 is SGHAT and CDR2 is FQNNGV. The CDR3 loop reads CASSLVGTNQPQHF. The CDR3 bases are TGTGCCAGCAGCTTAGTCGGCACCAATCAGCCCCAGCATTTT.

This chain uses TRBV11-3 with TRBJ2-1, with D tentatively TRBD1 (6 bases). This CDR3 comprises 14 residues. The germline CDR1 and CDR2 sequences are SGHNT and YENEEA. Trimming took 0 bases from V and 4 from J, leaving 7 bases between them. CDR3 amino acids: CASSLDTGYNEQFF. The CDR3 bases are TGTGCCAGCAGCTTAGATACAGGGTACAATGAGCAGTTCTTC.

The chain joins TRBV6-5 to TRBJ1-4; the D is unclear. CDR3 length: 14 residues. Germline CDR1 reads MNHEY; CDR2 reads SVGAGI. Between the trimmed V and J ends, which lost 0 bases and 6 bases, there was a span of 8 bases. Written as DNA, the CDR3 is TGTGCCAGCAGTTACTCGTTGGGGTATGAAAAACTGTTTTTT. Translating gives CASSYSLGYEKLFF.

The chain combines TRBV7-8 with TRBJ2-3; the match to TRBD2 covers 12 bases. V shed 6 bases, J shed 4 bases, and the junction held 8 bases outside the gene matches. This CDR3 has 16 residues. CDR1 and CDR2 (germline): SGHVS, FQNEAQ. CDR3 in amino acids: CASSLTLAGGPDTQYF. CDR3 nucleotide sequence: TGTGCCAGCAGTCTAACCCTAGCGGGGGGGCCAGATACGCAGTATTTT. Variable domain in full (rest from reference TRBV7-8 and TRBJ2-3): GAGVSQSPRYKVAKRGQDVALRCDPISGHVSLFWYQQALGQGPEFLTYFQNEAQLDKSGLPSDRFFAERPEGSVSTLKIQRTQQEDSAVYLCASSLTLAGGPDTQYFGPGTRLTVL.

CDR3 loop: CASSSLQGNYGYTF. CDR3 coding DNA: TGTGCCAGCAGTTCACTCCAGGGTAACTATGGCTACACCTTC. The rearrangement links TRBV6-5 to TRBJ1-2; D perhaps matches TRBD1 (5 bases). This CDR3 has 14 residues. The germline V and J ends were trimmed by 4 bases and 1 base, with 10 bases remaining between them. Germline lookup yields CDR1 MNHEY and CDR2 SVGAGI.